A selection of T cell receptor beta chains follows, all from one sample in a study of control samples from healthy donors and cancer patients. Sequencing was performed with immunoSEQ multiplex PCR; in TCRdb, only in-frame clones are kept and a portion is missing. Of approximately 70,000 clones detected, approximately 90% appear once; the ten largest clones hold roughly 6%. The sample was PBMCs. These TCRs come from a man in his 60s with colorectal cancer. Both conserved end residues are part of each CDR3. The D gene is left open where the match is weak. Clone size is not always given. Where it is, it says once, few, many or a class for expanded clones.

v_call	d_call	clone_size	j_call	cdr3_nt	cdr3_aa
TRBV28	.	.	TRBJ1-4	TGTGCCAGCAGGCCCGGACGCGGTACAGCTAATGAAAAACTGTTTTTT	CASRPGRGTANEKLFF
TRBV6-4	.	few	TRBJ2-6	TGTGCCAGCAGTGACAACTCTGGGGCCAACGTCCTGACTTTC	CASSDNSGANVLTF
TRBV6-6	.	.	TRBJ2-7	TGTGCCAGCAGTTACTCGAACCAACACTCCTACGAGCAGTACTTC	CASSYSNQHSYEQYF
TRBV7-8	.	.	TRBJ2-3	TGTGCCAGCAGCCCAGGACCCCCCCCGCCCTTTTTT	CASSPGPPPPFF
TRBV7-2	.	.	TRBJ2-2	TGTGCCAGCAGCCCCCGGTTCGGCGGGGAGCTGTTTTTT	CASSPRFGGELFF
TRBV5-1	TRBD2	.	TRBJ2-2	TGCGCCAGCAGCTTACTAGCGGGGAACACCGGGGAGCTGTTTTTT	CASSLLAGNTGELFF
TRBV7-3	.	.	TRBJ2-6	TGTGCCAGCAGCAATACAGGAACTGGGGCCAACGTCCTGACTTTC	CASSNTGTGANVLTF
TRBV25-1	.	.	TRBJ2-3	TGTGCCAGCAGTCGCACAGATACGCAGTATTTT	CASSRTDTQYF
TRBV4-2	.	.	TRBJ2-1	TGTGCCAGCAGCCAAGAGAGGGGGGGCTCGTTCGTTGGCGATGAGCAGTTCTTC	CASSQERGGSFVGDEQFF
TRBV5-1	.	.	TRBJ1-2	TGCGCCAGCAGCTTGGGGACAAACTATGGCTACACCTTC	CASSLGTNYGYTF
TRBV18	TRBD1	.	TRBJ1-5	TGTGCCAGCTCAGTGGACAGGGGCAATCAGCCCCAGCATTTT	CASSVDRGNQPQHF
TRBV4-1	.	.	TRBJ1-4	TGCGCCAGCAGCCAAAGTGGGACTGATGAAAAACTGTTTTTT	CASSQSGTDEKLFF
TRBV18	.	.	TRBJ1-1	TGTGCCAGCTCACGCCAGGGAGGGGGTACTGAAGCTTTCTTT	CASSRQGGGTEAFF
TRBV19	.	.	TRBJ2-3	TGTGCCAGTAGTATAGTTCCGGGGGGCACAGATACGCAGTATTTT	CASSIVPGGTDTQYF
TRBV3-1/TRBV3-2	.	.	TRBJ2-5	TGTGCCAGCAGCCAAGATGAGGGGATTAAAGAAGAGACCCAGTACTTC	CASSQDEGIKEETQYF
TRBV4-2	.	.	TRBJ1-1	TGTGCCAGCAGCCAAGTTACGCGGCCTGGTAACCATGAAGCTTTCTTT	CASSQVTRPGNHEAFF
TRBV6-5	.	.	TRBJ1-1	TGTGCCAGCAGTTACACCTTCGGGGGCACTGAAGCTTTCTTT	CASSYTFGGTEAFF
TRBV11-2	.	.	TRBJ2-7	TGTGCCAGCAGCTTAGGACCCTGGCAGTACTTC	CASSLGPWQYF
TRBV14	TRBD2	.	TRBJ2-3	TGTGCCAGCAGCCCCCGGCGGGGGGGGCCCCTCTCGACCGATACGCAGTATTTT	CASSPRRGGPLSTDTQYF
TRBV6-5	.	.	TRBJ1-5	TGTGCCAGCAGTTACCGGTATGGAGACGATCAGCCCCAGCATTTT	CASSYRYGDDQPQHF
TRBV19	.	.	TRBJ1-5	TGTGCCAGTAGTATCCAACGAGCGAATCAGCCCCAGCATTTT	CASSIQRANQPQHF
TRBV7-2	.	.	TRBJ1-5	TGTGCCGGCGGTAGACAGACCTATAATACCAATCAGCCCCAGCATTTT	CAGGRQTYNTNQPQHF
TRBV6-2/TRBV6-3	.	few	TRBJ1-5	TGTGCCAGCAGCCCAAGGCGAGGGGATAGCAATCAGCCCCAGCATTTT	CASSPRRGDSNQPQHF
TRBV7-2	.	once	TRBJ1-1	TGTGCCAGCAGCTTAGCGCAATCCAGAGGTGCTTTCTTT	CASSLAQSRGAFF
TRBV23-1	.	.	TRBJ1-2	TGCGCCAGCAGTCAATTCCCAGGGGCTAGGAGGAATGGCTACACCTTC	CASSQFPGARRNGYTF
TRBV5-1	.	.	TRBJ2-2	TGCGCCAGCAGCCCCCGACTTGCAGACGGGGAGCTGTTTTTT	CASSPRLADGELFF
TRBV28	.	many	TRBJ2-7	TGTGCCAGCAGTTTATCCCCCGAAAGCGTTTCCTACGAGCAGTACTTC	CASSLSPESVSYEQYF
TRBV19	TRBD1	.	TRBJ1-2	TGTGCCAGTAAGGGACAGGTGAACTGGGGCTACACCTTC	CASKGQVNWGYTF
TRBV21-1	.	.	TRBJ1-2	TGTGCCAGCAGCAACCATGGCAGGTTTAACTATGGCTACACCTTC	CASSNHGRFNYGYTF
TRBV11-3	.	.	TRBJ2-1	TGTGCCAGCAGCCCTTATCGATGGGGCTACAATGAGCAGTTCTTC	CASSPYRWGYNEQFF
TRBV4-2	TRBD2	.	TRBJ2-3	TGTGCCAGCAGCCAAGTCGGCGCGGGGGGGCCAGTAGATACGCAGTATTTT	CASSQVGAGGPVDTQYF
TRBV9	.	once	TRBJ1-3	TGTGCCAGCAGCGTAGTGGTGGCAGGGGAGATTGGAAACACCATATATTTT	CASSVVVAGEIGNTIYF
TRBV4-1	TRBD1	few	TRBJ2-7	TGCGCCAGCAGCCGCTCCCCACCGGGACAGGTAACCTACGAGCAGTACTTC	CASSRSPPGQVTYEQYF
TRBV10-2	TRBD1	.	TRBJ1-4	TGCGCCAGCAGTGCCCCTCTCGACAGGGGGCCCAATGAAAAACTGTTTTTT	CASSAPLDRGPNEKLFF
TRBV20-1	.	.	TRBJ1-1	TGCAGTGCCTCAAGAACTGAAGCTTTCTTT	CSASRTEAFF
TRBV11-3	.	once	TRBJ2-1	TGTGCCAGCAGCCCCAGGGTTGGTAGTGAGCAGTTCTTC	CASSPRVGSEQFF
TRBV6-5	.	once	TRBJ1-2	TGTGCCAGCAGTTACGGGTGGGGGATGAACTATGGCTACACCTTC	CASSYGWGMNYGYTF
TRBV7-3	.	.	TRBJ2-3	TGTGCCAGCAGCTTAACGGCGGGAAGGAATACGCAGTATTTT	CASSLTAGRNTQYF
TRBV9	.	.	TRBJ2-3	TGTGCCAGCAGCCAGTTGGGCTCGAGTAGCACAGATACGCAGTATTTT	CASSQLGSSSTDTQYF
TRBV11-2	TRBD2	.	TRBJ2-7	TGTGCCAGCACCCCCTCCCGAGGACTAGCGAGAGGGCAGTACTTC	CASTPSRGLARGQYF
TRBV5-4	TRBD1	.	TRBJ2-1	TGTGCCAGCAGCTGGGGACAGGGGGCCTACAATGAGCAGTTCTTC	CASSWGQGAYNEQFF
TRBV11-3	TRBD2	.	TRBJ2-1	TGTGCCAGCAGCTCCGGGGGGGCCGGCCAAGAGCAGTTCTTC	CASSSGGAGQEQFF
TRBV19	.	.	TRBJ2-4	TGTGCCAGTAGTATTTGGCAGGGACCCAACATTCAGTACTTC	CASSIWQGPNIQYF
TRBV5-6	TRBD1	.	TRBJ1-6	TGTGCCAGTAGGACAGGGGGAAGTTCACCCCTCCACTTT	CASRTGGSSPLHF
TRBV11-3	.	.	TRBJ2-5	TGTGCCAGCAGCTTAGAACGGGGGAGACTACAAGAGACCCAGTACTTC	CASSLERGRLQETQYF
TRBV3-1/TRBV3-2	TRBD2	.	TRBJ2-3	TGTGCCAGCAGCCAGCGGGGGAGCACAGATACGCAGTATTTT	CASSQRGSTDTQYF
TRBV19	.	.	TRBJ1-1	TGTGCCAGTGCTGGGATGCGGAACACTGAAGCTTTCTTT	CASAGMRNTEAFF
TRBV27	.	.	TRBJ2-2	TGTGCCAGCAGCCCCTCCCGGGGGCGGGGTATGAACACCGGGGAGCTGTTTTTT	CASSPSRGRGMNTGELFF
TRBV30	.	.	TRBJ1-2	TGTGCCTGGAAGAAGGGGGGCGTCAACTATGGCTACACCTTC	CAWKKGGVNYGYTF